This passage covers 4 T cell receptor beta chains from one sample sequenced in a study of blood T cells in healthy people across ages. A second PCR, run for about 7 to 12 cycles, used a sample-barcoded 5' primer plus a J-beta primer mix. MiXCR was run by TCRdb on the 5' RACE reads, yielding one entry per CDR3 protein. Found here are about 1.4 million distinct CDR3 sequences, 59% of them singletons; the top ten hold 6.5% to 8.5%. The sequencing input was blood. These receptors were taken from a man younger than 30 in good health.

The sample holds a few counts of this clonotype. The CDR3, as DNA: TGTGCCATCAGTGAAGGCCAGGTGGTGGGAAACATTCAGTACTTC. This sequence encodes CAISEGQVVGNIQYF. The chain employs TRBV10-3 and TRBJ2-4, with D hard to call. V was trimmed by 3 bases and J by 6 bases, leaving 15 bases between them. This CDR3 is 15 amino acids long. Germline lookup yields CDR1 ENHRY and CDR2 SYGVKD.

The gene calls are TRBV10-3 and TRBJ2-3, with TRBD2 matching over 9 bases. The CDR3 sequence is 20 residues long. Germline CDR1 ENHRY, CDR2 SYGVKD. With V trimmed by 5 bases and J by 5 bases, 23 bases remained unmatched. CDR3 sequence reads: CAISTPRLAGTPYTIDTQYF. For the CDR3, the DNA is TGTGCCATCAGTACCCCCAGGCTAGCGGGGACCCCGTATACTATAGATACGCAGTATTTT.

The chain combines TRBV25-1 with TRBJ2-5; TRBD2 matches 12 bases. Trimming cost V 8 bases and J 3 bases; bases outside gene matches: 13. The CDR3 spans 17 residues. In germline, CDR1 is MGHDK, CDR2 SYGVNS. The CDR3 loop is CASGTLLRTSGEETQYF. In DNA form, the CDR3 reads TGTGCCAGCGGGACTCTTCTTAGGACTAGCGGGGAAGAGACCCAGTACTTC.

The chain employs TRBV7-9 and TRBJ2-1; no definite D call. The germline CDR1 and CDR2 sequences are SEHNR and FQNEAQ (reference sequence). This CDR3 contains 15 residues. The V gene lost 4 bases and the J gene lost 5 bases, with 15 bases spanning the gap. The CDR3 region has the DNA TGTGCCAGCAGCTCTCGCCAGGTCAAGCACAATGAGCAGTTCTTC. Translation gives CASSSRQVKHNEQFF.